This is a list of T cell receptor beta chains from one sample in a study of identical twins. TCRdb redid the calling of the 5' RACE reads with MiXCR, one entry per CDR3 protein. In the table there are some 590,000 distinct CDR3 sequences, 7.5% to 10% of which are singletons. The same data also went into a second study, on yellow fever vaccine responses in identical twins.

The sample comprised PBMCs. The receptors derive from a woman aged 18-29 years in good health. Each CDR3 is given with its conserved first and last residue. The D gene is left open where the match is weak. Only some rows state a clone size, as once, few, many or a class for expanded clones.

cdr3_length j_call d_call v_call clone_size cdr3_nt cdr3_aa
13 TRBJ2-5 NA TRBV2 few TGTGCCAGCAGTGAATGGCGGTCTGAGACCCAGTACTTC CASSEWRSETQYF
15 TRBJ2-1 TRBD2 TRBV12-3/TRBV12-4 NA TGTGCCAGCACTTCGGGGGGACTAGCGTACAATGAGCAGTTCTTC CASTSGGLAYNEQFF
14 TRBJ2-5 TRBD1 TRBV6-1 NA TGTGCCAGCAGTCCCAGGGGGATCGGGGAGACCCAGTACTTC CASSPRGIGETQYF
18 TRBJ2-2 NA TRBV2 NA TGTGCCAGCTGTTCCTATTGGAGGGGGTTCGCGAACACCGGGGAGCTGTTTTTT CASCSYWRGFANTGELFF
15 TRBJ2-7 NA TRBV14 few TGTGCCAGCAGCCAAGAAATTCTACCCCTCTACGAGCAGTACTTC CASSQEILPLYEQYF
15 TRBJ1-1 NA TRBV19 NA TGTGCCAGTAGTATAGAGGGACAACTGAACACTGAAGCTTTCTTT CASSIEGQLNTEAFF
14 TRBJ2-1 TRBD2 TRBV29-1 few TGCAGCGTTGAAGTCGTTGGACTAGCGGCCGGAAAGTTCTTC CSVEVVGLAAGKFF
14 TRBJ2-2 TRBD1 TRBV6-2/TRBV6-3 many TGTGCCAGCAGCCGACAGGGCGAGGCCGGGGAGCTGTTTTTT CASSRQGEAGELFF
16 TRBJ2-1 TRBD1 TRBV7-8 NA TGTGCCAGCAGCTTAGAGGCCAGGGGGCTTTACAATGAGCAGTTCTTC CASSLEARGLYNEQFF
13 TRBJ1-2 TRBD1 TRBV30 NA TGTGCCTGGAAGGGACAGGGCTCGGCTGGCTACACCTTC CAWKGQGSAGYTF
18 TRBJ2-3 TRBD1 TRBV20-1 NA TGCAGTGCTAGAGATTCGCACCTGGGACAGTCCTTCACAGATACGCAGTATTTT CSARDSHLGQSFTDTQYF
13 TRBJ2-1 TRBD2 TRBV4-2 few TGTGCCAGCAGCGGCCGGACTAGCGGTGATCAGTTCTTC CASSGRTSGDQFF
14 TRBJ2-1 NA TRBV9 NA TGTGCCAGCAGCGCCGGGGTAGCCTACAATGAGCAGTTCTTC CASSAGVAYNEQFF
13 TRBJ2-2 NA TRBV7-9 many TGTGCCAGCAGCCCCTTTGTCGCCGGGGAGCTGTTTTTT CASSPFVAGELFF
15 TRBJ2-3 NA TRBV2 many TGTGCCAGCAGTGAATCTCCTAGCGGCACAGATACGCAGTATTTT CASSESPSGTDTQYF